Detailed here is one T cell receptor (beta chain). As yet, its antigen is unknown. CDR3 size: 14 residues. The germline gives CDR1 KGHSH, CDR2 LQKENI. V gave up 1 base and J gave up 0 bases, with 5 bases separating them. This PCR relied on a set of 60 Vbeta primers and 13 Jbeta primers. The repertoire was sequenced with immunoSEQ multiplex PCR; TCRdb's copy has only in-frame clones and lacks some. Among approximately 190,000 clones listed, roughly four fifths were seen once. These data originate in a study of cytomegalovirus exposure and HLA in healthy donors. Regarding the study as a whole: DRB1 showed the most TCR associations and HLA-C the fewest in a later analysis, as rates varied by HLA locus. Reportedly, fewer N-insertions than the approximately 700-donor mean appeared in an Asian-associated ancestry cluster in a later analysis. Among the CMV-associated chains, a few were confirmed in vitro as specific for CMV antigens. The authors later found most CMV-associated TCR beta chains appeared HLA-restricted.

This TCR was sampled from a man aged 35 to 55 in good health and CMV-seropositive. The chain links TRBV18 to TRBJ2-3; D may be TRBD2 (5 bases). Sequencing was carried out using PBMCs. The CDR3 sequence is CASSPRTSTDTQYF. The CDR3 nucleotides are TGTGCCAGCTCACCACGGACTAGCACAGATACGCAGTATTTT. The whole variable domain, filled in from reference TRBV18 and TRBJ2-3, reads NAGVMQNPRHLVRRRGQEARLRCSPMKGHSHVYWYRQLPEEGLKFMVYLQKENIIDESGMPKERFSAEFPKEGPSILRIQQVVRGDSAAYFCASSPRTSTDTQYFGPGTRLTVL.